This TCR beta chain was captured by sequencing in a study of T-cell memory formation after mild COVID-19. Across the study: Clustering of TCRs was largely donor specific. Study findings and constraints: Clones contracting over day 15 to 85 were CD4/CD8 balanced, with later expanders leaning CD4+.

TCRdb used MiXCR to reprocess the 5' RACE reads, holding one entry per CDR3 protein. The profile shows just under 350,000 distinct CDR3 sequences, under 15% of them singletons. The germline V gene encodes CDR1 SGHTA and CDR2 FQGNSA. CDR3 length: 15 residues. Trimming took 4 bases from V and 2 from J; bases not matched to a gene: 6. This clonotype was counted a few times. The antigen remains unidentified. This chain links TRBV7-2 with TRBJ2-5; 8 bases are a match to TRBD2. The sequenced sample consisted of PBMCs or a T cell subset sorted from them (not recorded which). This TCR was sampled from a man in his late teens or twenties who had mild COVID-19 (a few samples of this study predate the infection). Cell type and time point are not known. The CDR3 sequence: CASSSTSSGQETQYF. CDR3 coding DNA: TGTGCCAGCAGCTCGACATCTAGCGGGCAAGAGACCCAGTACTTC.